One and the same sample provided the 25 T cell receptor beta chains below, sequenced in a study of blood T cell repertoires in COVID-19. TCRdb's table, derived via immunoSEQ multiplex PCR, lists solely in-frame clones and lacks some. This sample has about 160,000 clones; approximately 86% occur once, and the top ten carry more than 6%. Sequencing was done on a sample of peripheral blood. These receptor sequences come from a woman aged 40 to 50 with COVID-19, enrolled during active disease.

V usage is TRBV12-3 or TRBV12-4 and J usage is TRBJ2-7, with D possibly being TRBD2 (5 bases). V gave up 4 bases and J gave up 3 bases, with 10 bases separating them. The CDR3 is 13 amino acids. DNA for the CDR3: TGTGCCAGCAGTTACCCTACTAGCTACGAGCAGTACTTC. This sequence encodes CASSYPTSYEQYF.

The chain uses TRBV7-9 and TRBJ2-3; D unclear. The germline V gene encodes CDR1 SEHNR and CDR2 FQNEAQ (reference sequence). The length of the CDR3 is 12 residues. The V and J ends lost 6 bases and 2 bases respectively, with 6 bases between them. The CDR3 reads CASRQNTDTQYF. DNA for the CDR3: TGTGCCAGCAGACAGAACACAGATACGCAGTATTTT. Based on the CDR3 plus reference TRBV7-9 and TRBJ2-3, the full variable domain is DTGVSQNPRHKITKRGQNVTFRCDPISEHNRLYWYRQTLGQGPEFLTYFQNEAQLEKSRLLSDRFSAERPKGSFSTLEIQRTEQGDSAMYLCASRQNTDTQYFGPGTRLTVL.

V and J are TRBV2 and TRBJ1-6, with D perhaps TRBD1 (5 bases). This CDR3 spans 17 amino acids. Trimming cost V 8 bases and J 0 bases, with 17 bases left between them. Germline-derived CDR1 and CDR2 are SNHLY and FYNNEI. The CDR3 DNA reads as TGTGCCAGCCGTCCGGGGGGGGGTAGCTCCTATAATTCACCCCTCCACTTT. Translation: CASRPGGGSSYNSPLHF.

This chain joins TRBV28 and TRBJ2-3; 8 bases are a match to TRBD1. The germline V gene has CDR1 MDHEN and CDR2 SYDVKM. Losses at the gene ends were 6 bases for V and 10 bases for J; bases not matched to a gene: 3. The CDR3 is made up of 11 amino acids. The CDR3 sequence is CASSVTGAQYF. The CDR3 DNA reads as TGTGCCAGCAGCGTGACAGGGGCGCAGTATTTT.

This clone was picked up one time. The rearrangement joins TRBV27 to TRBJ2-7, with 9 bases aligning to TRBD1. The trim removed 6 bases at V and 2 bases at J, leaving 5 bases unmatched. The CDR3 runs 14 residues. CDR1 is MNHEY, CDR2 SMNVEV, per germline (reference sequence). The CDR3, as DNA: TGTGCCAGCAGCATACGACAGGGGGCCTACGAGCAGTACTTC. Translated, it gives CASSIRQGAYEQYF.

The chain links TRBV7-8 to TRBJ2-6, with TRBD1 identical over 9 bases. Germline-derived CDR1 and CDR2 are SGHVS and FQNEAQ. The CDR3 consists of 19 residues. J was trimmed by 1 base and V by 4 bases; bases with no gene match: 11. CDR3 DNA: TGTGCCAGCAGCTGGGGGCGGGACAGGGTCTGGTCTGGGGCCAACGTCCTGACTTTC. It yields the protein CASSWGRDRVWSGANVLTF.

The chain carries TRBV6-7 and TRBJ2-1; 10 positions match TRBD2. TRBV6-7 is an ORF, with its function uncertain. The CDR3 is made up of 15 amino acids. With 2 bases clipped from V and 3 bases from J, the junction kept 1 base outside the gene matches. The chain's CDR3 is CASSYGLAVYNEQFF. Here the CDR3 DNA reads TGTGCCAGCAGTTACGGACTAGCGGTCTACAATGAGCAGTTCTTC.

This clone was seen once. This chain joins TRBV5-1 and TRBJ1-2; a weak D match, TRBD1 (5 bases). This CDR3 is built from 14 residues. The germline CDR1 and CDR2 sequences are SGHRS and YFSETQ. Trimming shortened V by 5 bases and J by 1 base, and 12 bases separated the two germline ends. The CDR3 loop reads CASRYLDSNYGYTF. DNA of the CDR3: TGCGCCAGCAGATACCTCGACAGTAACTATGGCTACACCTTC.

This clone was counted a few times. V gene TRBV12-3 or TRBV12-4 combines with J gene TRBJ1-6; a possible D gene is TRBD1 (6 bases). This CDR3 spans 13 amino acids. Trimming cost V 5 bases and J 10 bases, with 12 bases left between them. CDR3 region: CASSRQEISPLHF. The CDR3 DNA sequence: TGTGCCAGCAGTAGACAGGAGATCTCACCCCTCCACTTT.

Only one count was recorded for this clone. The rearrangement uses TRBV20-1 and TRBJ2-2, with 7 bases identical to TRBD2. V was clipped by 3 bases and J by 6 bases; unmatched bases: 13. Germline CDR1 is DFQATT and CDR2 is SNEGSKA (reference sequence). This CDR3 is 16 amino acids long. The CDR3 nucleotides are TGCAGTGCTAGTAGAAGGGACTATAGCGTCCCCGGGGAGCTGTTTTTT. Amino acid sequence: CSASRRDYSVPGELFF.

This chain's CDR3 is CASSVQLGEETQYF. The CDR3 region has the DNA TGCGCCAGCAGCGTACAACTAGGAGAAGAGACCCAGTACTTC. This chain uses TRBV5-1 with TRBJ2-5; tentatively, D is TRBD2 (5 bases). Germline CDR1 and CDR2: SGHRS and YFSETQ. V was shortened by 4 bases and J by 3 bases, with 13 bases between the two germline ends. The CDR3 covers 14 residues. The whole variable domain, remainder taken from reference TRBV5-1 and TRBJ2-5, is KAGVTQTPRYLIKTRGQQVTLSCSPISGHRSVSWYQQTPGQGLQFLFEYFSETQRNKGNFPGRFSGRQFSNSRSEMNVSTLELGDSALYLCASSVQLGEETQYFGPGTRLLVL.

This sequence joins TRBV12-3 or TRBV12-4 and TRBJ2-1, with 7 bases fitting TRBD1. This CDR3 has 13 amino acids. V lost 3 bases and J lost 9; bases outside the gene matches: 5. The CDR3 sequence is CASSFRQGGEQFF. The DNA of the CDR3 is TGTGCCAGCAGTTTCCGACAGGGCGGTGAGCAGTTCTTC.

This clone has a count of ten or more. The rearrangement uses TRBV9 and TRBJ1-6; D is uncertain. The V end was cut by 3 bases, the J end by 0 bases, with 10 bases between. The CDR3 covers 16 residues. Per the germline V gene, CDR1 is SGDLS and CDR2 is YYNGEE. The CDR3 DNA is TGTGCCAGCAGCGCCCGTGTGAGCTCCTATAATTCACCCCTCCACTTT. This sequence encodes CASSARVSSYNSPLHF.

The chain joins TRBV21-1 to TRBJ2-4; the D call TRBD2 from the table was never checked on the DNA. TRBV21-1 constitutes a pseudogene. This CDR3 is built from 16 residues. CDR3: CASSKAPGCAKNIQYF. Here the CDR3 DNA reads TGTGCCAGCAGCAAAGCGCCGGGGTGCGCCAAAAACATTCAGTACTTC.

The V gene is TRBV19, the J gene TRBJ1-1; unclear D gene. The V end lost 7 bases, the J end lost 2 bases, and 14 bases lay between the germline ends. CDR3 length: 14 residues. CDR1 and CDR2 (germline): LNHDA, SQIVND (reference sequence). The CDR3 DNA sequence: TGTGCCAGTACCCTACCCCCCTCTAACACTGAAGCTTTCTTT. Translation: CASTLPPSNTEAFF.

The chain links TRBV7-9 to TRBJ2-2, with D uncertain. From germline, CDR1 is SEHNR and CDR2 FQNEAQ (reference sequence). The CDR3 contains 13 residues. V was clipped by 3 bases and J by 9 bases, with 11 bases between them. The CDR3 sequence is CASSFGVNRELFF. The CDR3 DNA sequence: TGTGCCAGCAGCTTTGGAGTTAACAGGGAGCTGTTTTTT.

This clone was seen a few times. The CDR3 bases are TGTGCCAGCAGCTGGACAGCCCTCACCGGGGAGCTGTTTTTT. Amino acids: CASSWTALTGELFF. The chain is built from TRBV6-4 and TRBJ2-2; D possibly corresponds to TRBD1 (6 bases). This CDR3 has 14 amino acids. The germline V and J ends were trimmed by 6 bases and 4 bases, with 12 bases remaining between them. Germline V lookup: CDR1 MRHNA, CDR2 SNTAGT.

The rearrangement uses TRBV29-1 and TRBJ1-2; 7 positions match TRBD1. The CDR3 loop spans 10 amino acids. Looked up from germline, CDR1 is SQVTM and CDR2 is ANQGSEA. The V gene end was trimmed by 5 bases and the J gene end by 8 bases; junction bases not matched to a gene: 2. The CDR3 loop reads CSVQTGGYTF. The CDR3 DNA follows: TGCAGCGTTCAGACAGGGGGCTACACCTTC.

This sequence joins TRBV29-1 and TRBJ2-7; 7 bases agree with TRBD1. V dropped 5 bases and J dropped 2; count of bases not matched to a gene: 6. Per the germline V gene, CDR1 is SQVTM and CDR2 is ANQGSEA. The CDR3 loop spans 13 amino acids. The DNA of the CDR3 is TGCAGCGTTCGACTGACAGGGCCCTACGAGCAGTACTTC. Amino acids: CSVRLTGPYEQYF.

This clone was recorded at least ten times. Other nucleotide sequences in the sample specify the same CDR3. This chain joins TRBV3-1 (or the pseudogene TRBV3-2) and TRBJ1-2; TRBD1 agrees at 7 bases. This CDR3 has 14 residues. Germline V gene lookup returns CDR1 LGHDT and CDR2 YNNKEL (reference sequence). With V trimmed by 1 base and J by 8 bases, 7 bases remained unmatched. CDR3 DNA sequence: TGTGCCAGCAGCCAAGTTGGTCAGGGGGGAGGCTACACCTTC. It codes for CASSQVGQGGGYTF.

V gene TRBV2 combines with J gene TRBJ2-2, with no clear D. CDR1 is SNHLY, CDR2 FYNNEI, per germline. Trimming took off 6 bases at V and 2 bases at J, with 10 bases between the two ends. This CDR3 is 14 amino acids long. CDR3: CASRGQVNTGELFF. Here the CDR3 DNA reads TGTGCCAGCAGGGGCCAGGTTAACACCGGGGAGCTGTTTTTT. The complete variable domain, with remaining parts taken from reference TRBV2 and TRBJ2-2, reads EPEVTQTPSHQVTQMGQEVILRCVPISNHLYFYWYRQILGQKVEFLVSFYNNEISEKSEIFDDQFSVERPDGSNFTLKIRSTKLEDSAMYFCASRGQVNTGELFFGEGSRLTVL.

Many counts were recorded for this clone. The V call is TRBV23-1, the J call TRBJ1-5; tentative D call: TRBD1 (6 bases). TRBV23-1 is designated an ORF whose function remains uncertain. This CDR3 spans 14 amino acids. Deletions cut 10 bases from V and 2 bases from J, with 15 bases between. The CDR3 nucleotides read TGCGCCAACGAGGGTGGACAGTGCAATCAGCCCCAGCATTTT. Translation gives CANEGGQCNQPQHF.

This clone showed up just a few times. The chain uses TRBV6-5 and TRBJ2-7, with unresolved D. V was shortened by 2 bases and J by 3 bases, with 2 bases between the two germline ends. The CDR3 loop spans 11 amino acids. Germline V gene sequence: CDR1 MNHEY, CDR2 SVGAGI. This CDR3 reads CASSYLYEQYF. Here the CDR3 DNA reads TGTGCCAGCAGTTACCTCTACGAGCAGTACTTC.

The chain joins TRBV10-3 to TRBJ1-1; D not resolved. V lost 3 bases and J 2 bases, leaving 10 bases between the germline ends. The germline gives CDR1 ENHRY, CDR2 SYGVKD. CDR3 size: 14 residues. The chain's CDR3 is CAISDQAGNTEAFF. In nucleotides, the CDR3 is TGTGCCATCAGTGATCAGGCAGGAAACACTGAAGCTTTCTTT.

CDR3 nucleotides: TGTGCCTGGAGTTCAGACAGCCTAGCCAAAAACATTCAGTACTTC. As protein: CAWSSDSLAKNIQYF. V and J are TRBV30 and TRBJ2-4, with a weak D call TRBD1 (5 bases). CDR3 length: 15 amino acids. Trimming stripped 2 bases from V and 0 bases from J, with 11 bases between. Germline-derived CDR1 and CDR2 are GTSNPN and SVGIG (reference sequence).